A selection of T cell receptor beta chains follows, all from one sample in a study of cytomegalovirus exposure and HLA in healthy donors. Sequenced by immunoSEQ multiplex PCR; TCRdb stores in-frame clones only, minus some. This table holds about 130,000 clones, approximately 87% found once. The sample consisted of PBMCs. The receptors originated from a man in his forties or fifties in good health and CMV-seronegative. Each CDR3 is given with its conserved first and last residue. D genes are given only for firm matches. Clone size is stated in some rows and not others, as once, few, many or a class when expanded.

V,size,J,D,CDR3,DNA
TRBV6-5,few,TRBJ1-2,-,CASSGEAGRGGYTF,TGTGCCAGCAGTGGGGAGGCAGGGAGAGGTGGCTACACCTTC
TRBV7-3,-,TRBJ1-6,-,CASSLQGQGNSPLHF,TGTGCCAGCAGCCTACAGGGCCAGGGAAATTCACCCCTCCACTTT
TRBV19,-,TRBJ2-2,TRBD2,CASSLTSGRTGELFF,TGTGCCAGTAGTTTGACTAGCGGGAGGACCGGGGAGCTGTTTTTT
TRBV2,-,TRBJ2-2,TRBD1,CASREQGGDTGELFF,TGTGCCAGCAGAGAACAGGGGGGTGACACCGGGGAGCTGTTTTTT
TRBV2,-,TRBJ1-5,-,CASSESVGNQPQHF,TGTGCCAGCAGTGAGTCAGTTGGCAATCAGCCCCAGCATTTT
TRBV5-4,-,TRBJ2-1,-,CASSIDTFDEQFF,TGTGCCAGCAGCATTGACACCTTCGATGAGCAGTTCTTC
TRBV27,-,TRBJ1-1,-,CASSFTDMNTEAFF,TGTGCCAGCAGTTTTACAGACATGAACACTGAAGCTTTCTTT
TRBV6-5,-,TRBJ1-1,TRBD1,CASSYPGTGRTEAFF,TGTGCCAGCAGTTACCCCGGGACAGGGCGGACTGAAGCTTTCTTT
TRBV29-1,-,TRBJ2-7,TRBD2,CSVELLAGEGEQYF,TGCAGCGTTGAGTTACTAGCGGGAGAGGGCGAGCAGTACTTC
TRBV7-3,-,TRBJ2-1,-,CASSSILGPYNEQFF,TGTGCCAGCAGCTCAATACTAGGGCCTTACAATGAGCAGTTCTTC
TRBV5-1,-,TRBJ1-1,-,CASSQGTLNTEAFF,TGCGCCAGCAGCCAGGGTACGCTGAACACTGAAGCTTTCTTT
TRBV23-1,-,TRBJ2-1,-,CASSPYKDKNNEQFF,TGCGCCAGCAGTCCATATAAGGACAAAAACAATGAGCAGTTCTTC
TRBV18,-,TRBJ2-3,TRBD1,CASSPRGHTDTQYF,TGTGCCAGCTCACCTAGGGGGCACACAGATACGCAGTATTTT
TRBV28,once,TRBJ1-2,-,CASTTGDYGYTF,TGTGCCAGCACCACGGGTGACTATGGCTACACCTTC
TRBV28,-,TRBJ2-2,-,CASSLGLGELFF,TGTGCCAGCAGTTTGGGACTGGGGGAGCTGTTTTTT
TRBV9,-,TRBJ2-5,-,CASSPQGLQETQYF,TGTGCCAGCAGCCCGCAGGGCCTCCAAGAGACCCAGTACTTC
TRBV6-1,-,TRBJ1-2,-,CASSELAALDYGYTF,TGTGCCAGCAGTGAATTGGCGGCTCTAGACTATGGCTACACCTTC
TRBV28,-,TRBJ1-2,-,CASTPWQHNYGYTF,TGTGCCAGCACCCCTTGGCAACACAACTATGGCTACACCTTC
TRBV5-1,-,TRBJ2-7,TRBD2,CASSLVLAGAFYEQYF,TGCGCCAGCAGCTTGGTACTAGCGGGGGCCTTCTACGAGCAGTACTTC
TRBV5-4,-,TRBJ2-5,-,CASTTSRGQETQYF,TGTGCCAGCACCACTTCACGGGGGCAAGAGACCCAGTACTTC
TRBV15,once,TRBJ2-2,-,CATSRDIWGNTGELFF,TGTGCCACCAGCAGAGATATTTGGGGCAACACCGGGGAGCTGTTTTTT
TRBV11-3,-,TRBJ2-5,TRBD2,CASSLLAIGETQYF,TGTGCCAGCAGCCTACTAGCGATCGGGGAGACCCAGTACTTC
TRBV29-1,few,TRBJ2-7,TRBD1,CSARDSPSSYEQYF,TGCAGCGCGAGGGACAGCCCGAGCTCCTACGAGCAGTACTTC
TRBV4-2,-,TRBJ2-3,TRBD2,CASSQEMAGGVDTQYF,TGTGCCAGCAGCCAAGAAATGGCGGGAGGGGTAGATACGCAGTATTTT
TRBV10-1,-,TRBJ2-3,-,CASMAGACTDTQYF,TGCGCCAGCATGGCGGGGGCCTGCACAGATACGCAGTATTTT
TRBV12-5,-,TRBJ1-2,TRBD1,CASGSGTVLYGYTF,TGTGCTAGTGGTTCGGGGACAGTTCTCTATGGCTACACCTTC
TRBV27,-,TRBJ2-3,TRBD2,CASSDGGLAGGTTDTQYF,TGTGCCAGCAGTGATGGAGGACTAGCGGGAGGTACCACAGATACGCAGTATTTT
TRBV7-2,-,TRBJ1-2,-,CASSLLLGQPGYGYTF,TGTGCCAGCAGCTTGCTTCTTGGACAACCCGGCTATGGCTACACCTTC
TRBV27,-,TRBJ1-1,TRBD1,CASSLRAGGGTEAFF,TGTGCCAGCAGTTTACGGGCAGGGGGCGGAACTGAAGCTTTCTTT